This T cell receptor beta chain was identified in a study of cytomegalovirus exposure and HLA in healthy donors. Amplification used 60 Vbeta primers and 13 Jbeta primers. Sequencing was performed with immunoSEQ multiplex PCR; in TCRdb, only in-frame clones are kept and a portion is missing. The sample gives some 84,000 clones, around 80% of which show up once; 2.5% is in the top ten. Germline CDR1 reads MGHRA; CDR2 reads YSYEKL. The CDR3 is 15 residues long. V dropped 3 bases and J dropped 3; count of bases not matched to a gene: 6. In its sample, this clone was seen many times. The receptor was isolated from a male donor in good health and CMV-seropositive. The gene calls are TRBV4-1 and TRBJ1-1, with 8 bases that match TRBD1. The sequencing input was PBMCs. Here the CDR3 DNA reads TGCGCCAGCAGCCACTCCGGGACAGGAGACACTGAAGCTTTCTTT. Protein: CASSHSGTGDTEAFF.